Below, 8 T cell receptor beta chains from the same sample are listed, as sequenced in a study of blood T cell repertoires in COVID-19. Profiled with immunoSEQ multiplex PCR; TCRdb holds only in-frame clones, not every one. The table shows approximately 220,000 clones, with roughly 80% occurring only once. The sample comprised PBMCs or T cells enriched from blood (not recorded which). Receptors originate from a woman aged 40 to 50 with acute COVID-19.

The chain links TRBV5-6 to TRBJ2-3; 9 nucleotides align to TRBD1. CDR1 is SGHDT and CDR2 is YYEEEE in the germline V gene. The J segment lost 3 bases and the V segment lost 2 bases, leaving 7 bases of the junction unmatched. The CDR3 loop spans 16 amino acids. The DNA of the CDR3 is TGTGCCAGCAGCTTATCGGACAGGGGAGGGACAGATACGCAGTATTTT. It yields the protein CASSLSDRGGTDTQYF.

The CDR3, as DNA: TGTGCCAGCAGGCCGGGGAGCGGGAGAAGCTCCTACGAGCAGTACTTC. This translates into CASRPGSGRSSYEQYF. The chain couples TRBV27 to TRBJ2-7; 8 bases map to TRBD2. V lost 6 bases, J lost 0 bases, and 10 bases stayed unmatched. Per the germline V gene, CDR1 is MNHEY and CDR2 is SMNVEV (reference sequence). The CDR3 sequence is 16 residues long.

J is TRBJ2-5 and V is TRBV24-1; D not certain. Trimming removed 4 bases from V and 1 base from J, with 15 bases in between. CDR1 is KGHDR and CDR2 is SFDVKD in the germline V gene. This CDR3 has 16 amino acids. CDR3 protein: CATSESRPGGQETQYF. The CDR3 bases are TGTGCCACCAGTGAATCTCGTCCGGGTGGCCAAGAGACCCAGTACTTC.

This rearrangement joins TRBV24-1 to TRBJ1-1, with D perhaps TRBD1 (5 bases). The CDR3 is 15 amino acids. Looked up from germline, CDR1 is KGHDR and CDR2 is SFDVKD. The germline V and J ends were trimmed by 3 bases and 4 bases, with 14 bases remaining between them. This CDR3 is CATSDNRGGVTEAFF. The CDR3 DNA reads TGTGCCACCAGTGATAACCGGGGAGGGGTCACTGAAGCTTTCTTT.

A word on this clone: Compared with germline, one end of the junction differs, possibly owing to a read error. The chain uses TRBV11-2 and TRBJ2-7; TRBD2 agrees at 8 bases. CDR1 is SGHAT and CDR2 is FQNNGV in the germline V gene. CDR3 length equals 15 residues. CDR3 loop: CASSSTTRLARESDF. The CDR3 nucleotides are TGTGCCAGCAGCTCCACTACAAGACTAGCGAGAGAATCGGACTTC.

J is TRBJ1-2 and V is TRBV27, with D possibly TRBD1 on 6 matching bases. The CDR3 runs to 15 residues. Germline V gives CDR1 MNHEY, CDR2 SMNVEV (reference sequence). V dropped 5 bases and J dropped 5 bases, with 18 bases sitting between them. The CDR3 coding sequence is TGTGCCAGCAGTGCAAACAGGGTACTGAGGTATGGCTACACCTTC. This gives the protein CASSANRVLRYGYTF.

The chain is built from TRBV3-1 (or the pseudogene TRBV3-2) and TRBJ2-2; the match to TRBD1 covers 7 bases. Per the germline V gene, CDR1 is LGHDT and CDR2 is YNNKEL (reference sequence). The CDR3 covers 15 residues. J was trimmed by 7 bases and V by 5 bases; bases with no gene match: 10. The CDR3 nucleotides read TGTGCCAGCAGCTATCAGACAGGGACGGGCGGGGAGCTGTTTTTT. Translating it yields CASSYQTGTGGELFF.

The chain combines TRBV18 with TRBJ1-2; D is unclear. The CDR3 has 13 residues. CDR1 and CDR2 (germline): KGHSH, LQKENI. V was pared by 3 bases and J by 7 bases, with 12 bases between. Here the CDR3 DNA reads TGTGCCAGCTCACCCGGGTCACTTCTTGGCTACACCTTC. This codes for CASSPGSLLGYTF.